The 9 T cell receptor beta chains presented below share a single source sample, sequenced in a study of control samples from healthy donors and cancer patients. Libraries were prepared by immunoSEQ multiplex PCR; TCRdb keeps only in-frame clonotypes and omits some of them. The sample yields 150,000 or so clones, around 88% seen once. Sequencing was done on a sample of blood. All receptors derive from a man aged 18 to 30 in good health.

V is TRBV7-2 and J is TRBJ2-7, with D perhaps matching TRBD2 (5 bases). V lost 5 bases and J lost 1, with 12 bases in between. The CDR3 has 14 amino acids. Germline-derived CDR1 and CDR2 are SGHTA and FQGNSA. This CDR3 is CASSDRGKSYEQYF. In DNA form, the CDR3 reads TGTGCCAGCAGCGATCGGGGAAAGTCCTACGAGCAGTACTTC.

The chain uses TRBV5-1 and TRBJ2-2, with 11 bases aligning to TRBD2. The junction had 8 bases not matched to a gene; V was cut back by 4 bases and J by 6 bases. Germline lookup yields CDR1 SGHRS and CDR2 YFSETQ. The CDR3 consists of 16 residues. CDR3 sequence: CASSPGLAGPPGELFF. In DNA form, the CDR3 reads TGCGCCAGCAGCCCCGGACTAGCGGGCCCTCCCGGGGAGCTGTTTTTT. The entire variable domain, with the rest obtained from reference TRBV5-1 and TRBJ2-2, is as follows: KAGVTQTPRYLIKTRGQQVTLSCSPISGHRSVSWYQQTPGQGLQFLFEYFSETQRNKGNFPGRFSGRQFSNSRSEMNVSTLELGDSALYLCASSPGLAGPPGELFFGEGSRLTVL.

The V and J genes are TRBV5-4 and TRBJ2-7; 7 bases align to TRBD1. Germline values: CDR1 SGHNT, CDR2 YYREEE (reference sequence). The CDR3 totals 13 residues. Trimming cost V 4 bases and J 5 bases; bases outside gene matches: 6. This CDR3 reads CASSRDSPNEQYF. CDR3 nucleotide sequence: TGTGCCAGCAGCCGGGACAGTCCGAACGAGCAGTACTTC.

The chain carries TRBV7-9 and TRBJ1-2; the match to TRBD1 covers 9 bases. Germline V gene data show CDR1 as SEHNR and CDR2 as FQNEAQ (reference sequence). The V gene end was trimmed by 7 bases and the J gene end by 8 bases; junction bases not matched to a gene: 8. CDR3 size: 13 residues. The CDR3 DNA is TGTGCCAGCAACTTTGGACAGGGGTGGGGCTACACCTTC. Translating it yields CASNFGQGWGYTF.

The chain combines TRBV7-9 with TRBJ2-7, with 7 nucleotides matching TRBD1. Germline V gives CDR1 SEHNR, CDR2 FQNEAQ (reference sequence). This CDR3 is 14 amino acids long. J gave up 1 base and V 7 bases, and 7 bases lay outside the gene matches. Written as DNA, the CDR3 is TGTGCCAGCACCGACAGGGAAAAGTCCTACGAGCAGTACTTC. Translation gives CASTDREKSYEQYF.

J is TRBJ1-2 and V is TRBV7-2; unclear D gene. The CDR3 contains 16 residues. CDR1 SGHTA and CDR2 FQGNSA come from the germline V gene. V was clipped by 0 bases and J by 4 bases, with 15 bases between them. The CDR3 region has the DNA TGTGCCAGCAGCTTAGCGCTCTTGCGGGGAACCTATGGCTACACCTTC. Protein: CASSLALLRGTYGYTF.

The chain has TRBV10-3 and TRBJ2-3; D gene ambiguous. The V gene's germline CDR1 is ENHRY and CDR2 SYGVKD. V gave up 2 bases and J gave up 4 bases, with 7 bases separating them. The CDR3 is 13 amino acids. In nucleotides, the CDR3 is TGTGCCATCAGTGAGGGCGGAGCAGATACGCAGTATTTT. Protein sequence: CAISEGGADTQYF.

The DNA for the CDR3 is TGCGCCAGCAGCTTGGAAGGGGCAAAAGGTGAAAAACTGTTTTTT. It codes for CASSLEGAKGEKLFF. This chain uses TRBV5-1 with TRBJ1-4, with D perhaps matching TRBD1 (5 bases). The V and J ends lost 0 bases and 7 bases respectively, with 13 bases between them. This CDR3 is 15 amino acids long. Germline-derived CDR1 and CDR2 are SGHRS and YFSETQ.

The chain links TRBV30 to TRBJ1-2; no clear D gene. In germline, CDR1 is GTSNPN, CDR2 SVGIG (reference sequence). V was pared by 0 bases and J by 0 bases, with 8 bases between. This CDR3 has 14 amino acids. The CDR3 is CAWSVRRTNYGYTF. CDR3 bases: TGTGCCTGGAGTGTACGACGGACTAACTATGGCTACACCTTC.